These 28 T cell receptor beta chains share one sample of origin, sequenced in a study of blood T cells in healthy people across ages. A sample-barcoded 5' primer and a J-beta primer mix were used in a second PCR of roughly 6 to 11 cycles. TCRdb ran MiXCR on the 5' RACE reads and lists one entry per CDR3 protein. Among about 670,000 distinct CDR3 sequences listed, over 40% were seen once. The specimen was blood. These TCRs come from an older man in good health.

The chain is built from TRBV18 and TRBJ2-1; tentative D call: TRBD2 (6 bases). This CDR3 has 15 residues. V lost 3 bases, J lost 9 bases, and 18 bases lay in between. CDR1 and CDR2 (germline): KGHSH, LQKENI. The DNA for the CDR3 is TGTGCCAGCTCACCTCCGGGAGTAGGAAAGGGTGAGCAGTTCTTC. This sequence encodes CASSPPGVGKGEQFF.

V gene TRBV6-6 combines with J gene TRBJ1-5; D not resolved. The length of the CDR3 is 14 residues. The V gene lost 5 bases and the J gene lost 4 bases, with 12 bases spanning the gap. Germline CDR1 and CDR2: MNHNY and SVGAGI (reference sequence). The CDR3 DNA reads as TGTGCCAGCAGTGCGACGGATAGTAATCAGCCCCAGCATTTT. Protein: CASSATDSNQPQHF.

The V call is TRBV5-1, the J call TRBJ1-2; 8 bases are a match to TRBD1. This CDR3 spans 15 amino acids. CDR1 SGHRS and CDR2 YFSETQ come from the germline V gene. The V and J ends lost 5 bases and 2 bases, in that order; junction bases with no gene match: 8. The CDR3 protein is CASSRGQGTNYGYTF. CDR3 coding DNA: TGCGCCAGCAGTCGAGGACAGGGAACAAACTATGGCTACACCTTC.

This rearrangement joins TRBV6-2 or TRBV6-3 to TRBJ2-1, with D possibly TRBD1 on 5 matching bases. The CDR3 is 15 amino acids. Germline loops: CDR1 MNHEY, CDR2 SVGEGT. V lost 7 bases and J 8 bases, leaving 21 bases between the germline ends. CDR3 protein: CASKTRSLGRDEQFF. CDR3 bases: TGTGCCAGCAAAACCAGGTCCCTGGGCAGGGATGAGCAGTTCTTC.

The rearrangement joins TRBV4-3 to TRBJ2-3; 10 bases align to TRBD1. The CDR3 sequence is 15 residues long. Germline V gene lookup returns CDR1 LGHNA and CDR2 YSLEER. Trimming cost V 8 bases and J 6 bases; bases outside gene matches: 11. The CDR3 nucleotides read TGCGCCAGCTCTCGACAGGGGGCAACTGGCGATACGCAGTATTTT. Its protein is CASSRQGATGDTQYF.

CDR3 region: CASSQHRQGMGSTDTQYF. CDR3 nucleotide sequence: TGTGCCAGCAGCCAACACCGACAGGGGATGGGGAGCACAGATACGCAGTATTTT. The chain is built from TRBV4-2 and TRBJ2-3; 8 bases match TRBD1. CDR1 is LGHNA, CDR2 YNFKEQ, per germline. This CDR3 is built from 18 residues. After removal of 2 bases from V and 0 bases from J, the junction contained 10 bases not matched to a gene.

This clonotype was counted ten times or more. The chain recombines TRBV29-1 with TRBJ2-3; D is tentatively TRBD1 or TRBD2 (5 bases each). The V end lost 6 bases, the J end lost 0 bases, and 10 bases lay between the germline ends. The CDR3 covers 13 residues. Germline loops: CDR1 SQVTM, CDR2 ANQGSEA. In DNA form, the CDR3 reads TGCAGCGTGCTGGGGGACAGCACAGATACGCAGTATTTT. Protein sequence: CSVLGDSTDTQYF.

This clonotype was seen a few times. The chain employs TRBV20-1 and TRBJ1-1; 9 bases align to TRBD1. V trimming: 5 bases; J trimming: 1 base; junction bases outside the gene matches: 8. In germline, CDR1 is DFQATT, CDR2 SNEGSKA (reference sequence). The CDR3 covers 15 residues. The CDR3 spells CSAWDRDSRNTEAFF. Written as DNA, the CDR3 is TGCAGTGCTTGGGACAGGGATAGTAGGAACACTGAAGCTTTCTTT.

In its sample, this clonotype was seen once. The rearrangement links TRBV5-1 to TRBJ2-7; the match to TRBD1 covers 7 bases. The CDR3 loop spans 15 amino acids. CDR1 is SGHRS and CDR2 is YFSETQ in the germline V gene. V shed 3 bases, J shed 2 bases, and the junction held 8 bases outside the gene matches. The chain's CDR3 is CASSWGTADTYEQYF. The CDR3 nucleotides are TGCGCCAGCAGCTGGGGGACAGCCGATACCTACGAGCAGTACTTC.

The chain employs TRBV3-1 and TRBJ1-2; D not resolved. CDR1 and CDR2 (germline): LGHDT, YNNKEL (reference sequence). V shed 0 bases and J shed 6 bases, with 11 bases lying between them. The CDR3 is 14 amino acids. The DNA for the CDR3 is TGTGCCAGCAGCCAAGACCCGGGATCGGATGGCTACACCTTC. As protein: CASSQDPGSDGYTF.

There are a few counts of this clonotype. The rearrangement links TRBV29-1 to TRBJ2-5; the match to TRBD1 covers 8 bases. The germline CDR1 and CDR2 sequences are SQVTM and ANQGSEA. This CDR3 contains 15 residues. The J segment lost 5 bases and the V segment lost 4 bases, leaving 12 bases of the junction unmatched. The DNA for the CDR3 is TGCAGCGTTGTAGCGCCCGGGACAGGAAGGGAGACCCAGTACTTC. It encodes CSVVAPGTGRETQYF.

The chain carries TRBV5-6 and TRBJ2-3, with 8 bases lining up with TRBD1. V lost 5 bases and J lost 3; bases outside the gene matches: 8. This CDR3 contains 15 residues. Germline CDR1 reads SGHDT; CDR2 reads YYEEEE. The CDR3 is CASSLRTGRTDTQYF. CDR3 in DNA: TGTGCCAGCAGTTTGAGGACAGGGCGGACAGATACGCAGTATTTT.

The chain carries TRBV12-3 or TRBV12-4 and TRBJ2-3; D gene ambiguous. V dropped 4 bases and J dropped 11 bases, with 22 bases sitting between them. CDR3 length: 15 amino acids. The CDR3 DNA is TGTGCCAGCAGTTCGCCCAGAGTGAGAGCAGATGTGCAGTATTTT. This translates into CASSSPRVRADVQYF.

This clonotype was seen a handful of times. The V gene is TRBV12-3 or TRBV12-4, the J gene TRBJ2-1; 11 nucleotides match TRBD1. The CDR3 is 15 residues long. V lost 4 bases to trimming and J lost 8 bases; unmatched junction nucleotides: 7. The CDR3 region is CASSSGTGGVHEQFF. The CDR3 DNA follows: TGTGCCAGCAGTTCCGGGACAGGGGGTGTTCATGAGCAGTTCTTC.

The V gene is TRBV6-2 or TRBV6-3, the J gene TRBJ2-5; 8 bases map to TRBD1. CDR3 length: 14 amino acids. The junction had 8 bases not matched to a gene; V was cut back by 11 bases and J by 0 bases. Per the germline V gene, CDR1 is MNHEY and CDR2 is SVGEGT. CDR3 sequence: CALGQGLNQETQYF. CDR3 coding DNA: TGTGCCCTTGGACAGGGATTAAACCAAGAGACCCAGTACTTC.

In its sample, this clonotype was seen many times. The chain combines TRBV28 with TRBJ2-4, with 7 bases matching TRBD1. Germline CDR1 and CDR2: MDHEN and SYDVKM. The V segment lost 5 bases and the J segment 0 bases; nucleotides outside the gene matches: 7. CDR3 length: 16 residues. CDR3 DNA: TGTGCCAGCAGTCTAACAGGGGTGATAGCCAAAAACATTCAGTACTTC. This gives the protein CASSLTGVIAKNIQYF. The whole variable domain, remainder taken from reference TRBV28 and TRBJ2-4, is DVKVTQSSRYLVKRTGEKVFLECVQDMDHENMFWYRQDPGLGLRLIYFSYDVKMKEKGDIPEGYSVSREKKERFSLILESASTNQTSMYLCASSLTGVIAKNIQYFGAGTRLSVL.

This clonotype was seen repeatedly, ten times or more. The V gene is TRBV9, the J gene TRBJ2-7, with D unresolved. Germline V CDR1 and CDR2: SGDLS, YYNGEE. CDR3 length equals 13 residues. Trimming removed 4 bases at V and 6 bases at J, with 14 bases between. The CDR3 nucleotides read TGTGCCAGCAGCATCCGACAACACGGCGAGCAGTACTTC. This sequence encodes CASSIRQHGEQYF.

This rearrangement joins TRBV5-1 to TRBJ2-7; a weak D match, TRBD2 (6 bases). The CDR3 sequence is 13 residues long. Trimming left V 2 bases short and J 7 bases short, with 13 bases between. Germline V gene lookup returns CDR1 SGHRS and CDR2 YFSETQ. CDR3 DNA sequence: TGCGCCAGCAGCTTCGGCGGGGCAAATGAGCAGTACTTC. Its translation: CASSFGGANEQYF.

This clonotype was seen more than once but under ten times. V usage is TRBV9 and J usage is TRBJ2-2; weak D call: TRBD1 (5 bases). The CDR3 is 15 amino acids. Germline V gene lookup returns CDR1 SGDLS and CDR2 YYNGEE. V shed 0 bases and J shed 6 bases, with 12 bases lying between them. The CDR3 loop is CASSVDDSVSGELFF. The CDR3 bases are TGTGCCAGCAGCGTAGACGACAGTGTCTCCGGGGAGCTGTTTTTT.

This chain joins TRBV21-1 and TRBJ2-1; no DNA check was done on the table's D call, TRBD1. TRBV21-1 is a pseudogene. The length of the CDR3 is 15 residues. The CDR3 region is CASRKPRDRRGEQFF. The CDR3 coding sequence is TGTGCCAGCCGTAAACCCCGGGACCGTCGGGGTGAGCAGTTCTTC.

This clonotype was counted a few times. The J gene is TRBJ2-5, the V gene TRBV5-1; a weak D match, TRBD1 (6 bases). The CDR3 is 18 residues long. Germline CDR1 reads SGHRS; CDR2 reads YFSETQ. The V and J ends lost 0 bases and 0 bases respectively, with 18 bases between them. CDR3 residues: CASSLASGTRTYQETQYF. The CDR3 DNA reads as TGCGCCAGCAGCTTGGCCTCGGGGACAAGAACCTACCAAGAGACCCAGTACTTC. Variable domain in full (rest from reference TRBV5-1 and TRBJ2-5): KAGVTQTPRYLIKTRGQQVTLSCSPISGHRSVSWYQQTPGQGLQFLFEYFSETQRNKGNFPGRFSGRQFSNSRSEMNVSTLELGDSALYLCASSLASGTRTYQETQYFGPGTRLLVL.

The chain couples TRBV29-1 to TRBJ2-1, with a possible D match to TRBD1 (6 bases). Per germline, CDR1 SQVTM and CDR2 ANQGSEA. Trimming pared 4 bases from V and 9 bases from J, leaving 19 bases between. The CDR3 runs 14 residues. The CDR3 protein is CSVVDLPLGGEQFF. CDR3 sequence (DNA): TGCAGCGTTGTAGATCTTCCGCTAGGGGGTGAGCAGTTCTTC.

DNA of the CDR3: TGTGCCACCAAGAGACAGGACCGCACAGATACGCAGTATTTT. Protein: CATKRQDRTDTQYF. The chain recombines TRBV15 with TRBJ2-3, with D possibly being TRBD1 (6 bases). V was shortened by 7 bases and J by 1 base, with 12 bases between the two germline ends. Germline assignment: CDR1 LNHNV and CDR2 YYDKDF (reference sequence). The CDR3 consists of 14 residues.

CDR3 in amino acids: CASSIDGLSGSAGPQHF. The CDR3 DNA is TGTGCCAGTAGTATAGATGGTCTGTCCGGCAGCGCGGGGCCCCAGCATTTT. V is TRBV19 and J is TRBJ1-5; no definite D call. V lost 0 bases to trimming and J lost 9 bases, with 21 bases between them. The germline CDR1 and CDR2 sequences are LNHDA and SQIVND (reference sequence). The CDR3 totals 17 residues. Together with reference TRBV19 and TRBJ1-5, the CDR3 gives the full variable domain: DGGITQSPKYLFRKEGQNVTLSCEQNLNHDAMYWYRQDPGQGLRLIYYSQIVNDFQKGDIAEGYSVSREKKESFPLTVTSAQKNPTAFYLCASSIDGLSGSAGPQHFGDGTRLSIL.

CDR3 DNA sequence: TGTGCCAGCAGCTTCCAGGCCGTCTCCGAGACCCAGTACTTC. Its protein product is CASSFQAVSETQYF. The V and J genes are TRBV7-9 and TRBJ2-5; no definite D call. The germline V and J ends were trimmed by 3 bases and 5 bases, with 13 bases remaining between them. In germline, CDR1 is SEHNR, CDR2 FQNEAQ (reference sequence). This CDR3 is built from 14 residues. The entire variable domain, with the rest obtained from reference TRBV7-9 and TRBJ2-5, is as follows: DTGVSQNPRHKITKRGQNVTFRCDPISEHNRLYWYRQTLGQGPEFLTYFQNEAQLEKSRLLSDRFSAERPKGSFSTLEIQRTEQGDSAMYLCASSFQAVSETQYFGPGTRLLVL.

This clonotype has just a few counts. The rearrangement links TRBV7-9 to TRBJ2-3; 10 bases are a match to TRBD2. Trimming took 4 bases from V and 2 from J; bases not matched to a gene: 6. This CDR3 contains 16 residues. Per the germline V gene, CDR1 is SEHNR and CDR2 is FQNEAQ (reference sequence). The CDR3: CASSSLAGVNTDTQYF. The CDR3 nucleotides read TGTGCCAGCAGCTCCCTAGCGGGAGTTAACACAGATACGCAGTATTTT.

The rearrangement joins TRBV20-1 to TRBJ2-5; 7 nucleotides match TRBD2. J was trimmed by 1 base and V by 6 bases; bases with no gene match: 11. The CDR3 sequence is 15 residues long. Germline V CDR1 and CDR2: DFQATT, SNEGSKA (reference sequence). Here the CDR3 reads CSAFRSSGAQETQYF. CDR3 DNA: TGCAGTGCCTTTCGGTCCAGCGGGGCCCAAGAGACCCAGTACTTC.

This chain links TRBV6-1 with TRBJ1-1; D might be TRBD1 (6 bases). CDR3 size: 17 residues. Trimming took 5 bases from V and 5 from J, leaving 24 bases between them. Germline V CDR1 and CDR2: MNHNS, SASEGT. In DNA form, the CDR3 reads TGTGCCAGCAGTCGGGACAAAGTGGCCCCCAGGAGAACTGAAGCTTTCTTT. It yields the protein CASSRDKVAPRRTEAFF.